This TCR beta chain was identified during a study of blood T cell repertoires in COVID-19. CDR1 is SGHNT and CDR2 is YENEEA in the germline V gene. The V gene end was trimmed by 5 bases and the J gene end by 7 bases; junction bases not matched to a gene: 3. The CDR3 consists of 13 residues. Clones were read by immunoSEQ multiplex PCR, and TCRdb kept only the in-frame ones, dropping some. The sample records hundreds of thousands of clones, roughly 89% being singletons. The material sequenced was peripheral blood. The chain combines TRBV11-3 with TRBJ2-1; 9 nucleotides match TRBD2. The sequence derives from a woman aged 50 to 65 with COVID-19, enrolled during active disease. Here the CDR3 reads CASSAGGRNEQFF. Here the CDR3 DNA reads TGTGCCAGCAGCGCGGGAGGGAGGAATGAGCAGTTCTTC.